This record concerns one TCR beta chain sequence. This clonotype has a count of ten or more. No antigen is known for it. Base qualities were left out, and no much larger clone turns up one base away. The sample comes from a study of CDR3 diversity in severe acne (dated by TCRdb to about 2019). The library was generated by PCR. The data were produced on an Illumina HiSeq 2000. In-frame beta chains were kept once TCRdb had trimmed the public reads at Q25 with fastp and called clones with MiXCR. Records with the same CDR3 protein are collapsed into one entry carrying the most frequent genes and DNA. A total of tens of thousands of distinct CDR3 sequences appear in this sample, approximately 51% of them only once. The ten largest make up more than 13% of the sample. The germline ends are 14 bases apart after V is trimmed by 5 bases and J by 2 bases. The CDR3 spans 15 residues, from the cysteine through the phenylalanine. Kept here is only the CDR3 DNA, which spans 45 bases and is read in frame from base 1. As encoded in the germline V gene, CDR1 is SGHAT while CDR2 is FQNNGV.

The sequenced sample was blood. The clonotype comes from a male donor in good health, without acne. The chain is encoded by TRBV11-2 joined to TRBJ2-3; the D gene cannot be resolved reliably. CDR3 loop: CASSPPRPDTDTQYF. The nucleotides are TGTGCCAGCAGCCCCCCCCGACCCGACACAGATACGCAGTATTTT.